This TCR beta chain appears in the sequencing data of a study of control samples from healthy donors and cancer patients. This CDR3 comprises 12 residues. V trimming: 5 bases; J trimming: 3 bases; junction bases outside the gene matches: 1. CDR1 and CDR2 (germline): SQVTM, ANQGSEA. The table came from immunoSEQ multiplex PCR; TCRdb's copy has only in-frame clones and leaves some out. The data hold some 120,000 clones, with approximately 92% observed a single time. The sequence derives from a man aged 18 to 35 in good health. This sequence joins TRBV29-1 and TRBJ1-2, with 9 bases that match TRBD1. The sequencing input was blood. CDR3 DNA: TGCAGCGTTAGGACAGGGGACTATGGCTACACCTTC. Its translation is CSVRTGDYGYTF.